This TCR beta chain originates from a study of shared T cell receptors in the human thymus. Assay: immunoSEQ multiplex PCR; the TCRdb copy retains only in-frame clones and omits some. This table has around 730,000 clones, 70% to 90% appearing once. The CDR3 runs to 15 residues. J gave up 4 bases and V 1 base, and 4 bases lay outside the gene matches. In germline, CDR1 is KGHSH, CDR2 LQKENI. The same specimen was also included in a second study, on human thymus T cells. That work states: Corrective surgery for congenital heart defects was being performed on the healthy Finnish infants who served as donors. Thymus specimens were resections from corrective heart surgery. Biased V and J segment usage appeared in thymus and peripheral blood. As related research reported, thymic repertoires overlapped highly among unrelated individuals.

This sequence was found in a girl younger than two with a congenital heart defect. V is TRBV18 and J is TRBJ1-5; 7 bases map to TRBD1. Specimen: thymocytes. CDR3 sequence: CASSPRGQLNQPQHF. The CDR3 region has the DNA TGTGCCAGCTCACCACGGGGACAGCTAAATCAGCCCCAGCATTTT.